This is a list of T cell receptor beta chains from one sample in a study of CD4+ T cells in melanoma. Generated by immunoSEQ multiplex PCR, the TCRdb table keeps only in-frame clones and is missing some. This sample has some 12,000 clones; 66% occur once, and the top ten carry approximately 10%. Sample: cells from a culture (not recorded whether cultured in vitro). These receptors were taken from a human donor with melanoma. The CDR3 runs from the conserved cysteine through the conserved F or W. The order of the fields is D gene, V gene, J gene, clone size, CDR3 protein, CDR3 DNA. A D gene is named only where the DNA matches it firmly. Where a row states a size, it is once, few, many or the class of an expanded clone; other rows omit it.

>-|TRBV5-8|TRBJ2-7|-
CASSLVKGYEQYF
TGTGCCAGCAGCTTGGTGAAGGGCTACGAGCAGTACTTC
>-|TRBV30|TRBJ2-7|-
CAWSGDLSYEQYF
TGTGCCTGGAGCGGGGACCTCTCCTACGAGCAGTACTTC
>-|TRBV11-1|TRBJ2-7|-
CASSFGEQYF
TGTGCCAGCAGCTTCGGCGAGCAGTACTTC
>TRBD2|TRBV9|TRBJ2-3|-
CASSDPETSGLTDTQYF
TGTGCCAGCAGCGATCCCGAGACTAGCGGCCTCACAGATACGCAGTATTTT
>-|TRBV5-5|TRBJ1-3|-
CASSRGTLSGNTIYF
TGTGCCAGCAGCCGCGGAACGCTCTCTGGAAACACCATATATTTT
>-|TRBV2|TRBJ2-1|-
CASNRDSYNEQFF
TGTGCCAGCAACCGGGACTCCTACAATGAGCAGTTCTTC
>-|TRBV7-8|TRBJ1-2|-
CASSQALYGYTF
TGTGCCAGCAGCCAGGCGTTATATGGCTACACCTTC
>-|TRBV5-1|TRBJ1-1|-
CASSPGGTEAFF
TGCGCCAGCAGTCCCGGGGGAACTGAAGCTTTCTTT
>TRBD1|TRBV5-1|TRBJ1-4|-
CASSFGQGGEKLFF
TGCGCCAGCAGCTTCGGACAGGGGGGTGAAAAACTGTTTTTT
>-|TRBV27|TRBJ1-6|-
CASGPFDTSPLHF
TGTGCCAGCGGACCTTTTGACACCTCACCCCTCCACTTT
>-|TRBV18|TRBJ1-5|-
CASSRAPNQPQHF
TGTGCCAGCTCACGGGCGCCAAATCAGCCCCAGCATTTT
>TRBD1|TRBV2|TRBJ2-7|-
CASKTGGVSYEQYF
TGTGCCAGCAAGACAGGGGGAGTTAGCTACGAGCAGTACTTC
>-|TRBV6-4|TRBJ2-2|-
CASRGPLNTGELFF
TGTGCCAGCAGAGGCCCCCTGAACACCGGGGAGCTGTTTTTT
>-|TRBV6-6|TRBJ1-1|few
CASRSRDAAEAFF
TGTGCCAGCAGATCGAGGGATGCAGCTGAAGCTTTCTTT
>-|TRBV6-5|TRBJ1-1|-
CASRPGIQVTEAFF
TGTGCCAGCAGGCCAGGGATTCAGGTGACTGAAGCTTTCTTT
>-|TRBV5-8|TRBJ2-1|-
CASSPRLAEQFF
TGTGCCAGCAGCCCAAGGCTAGCGGAGCAGTTCTTC
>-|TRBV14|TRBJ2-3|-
CASSEYTDTQYF
TGTGCCAGCAGCGAATACACAGATACGCAGTATTTT
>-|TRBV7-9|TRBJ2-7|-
CASSLLVRDGSSYEQYF
TGTGCCAGCAGCTTACTGGTACGGGACGGAAGTTCCTACGAGCAGTACTTC
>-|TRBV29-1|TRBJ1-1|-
CSVSLRAGTEAFF
TGCAGCGTAAGCCTCCGGGCGGGGACTGAAGCTTTCTTT
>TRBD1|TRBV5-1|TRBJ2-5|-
CASSPGLGGETQYF
TGCGCCAGCAGCCCGGGGCTAGGGGGCGAGACCCAGTACTTC
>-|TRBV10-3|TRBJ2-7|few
CAISESTPAYEQYF
TGTGCCATCAGTGAGTCGACCCCGGCCTACGAGCAGTACTTC
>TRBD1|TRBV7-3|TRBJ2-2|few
CASSQLGTANTGELFF
TGTGCCAGCAGCCAACTCGGGACAGCGAACACCGGGGAGCTGTTTTTT
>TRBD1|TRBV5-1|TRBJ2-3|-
CASSLGGAGTDTQYF
TGCGCCAGCAGCTTAGGGGGCGCGGGCACAGATACGCAGTATTTT
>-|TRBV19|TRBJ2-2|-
CASLGLSPRELFF
TGTGCCAGCCTGGGACTGTCCCCCCGGGAGCTGTTTTTT
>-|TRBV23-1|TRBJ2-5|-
CASSPRRSAQYF
TGCGCCAGCAGTCCCAGGCGCAGCGCCCAGTACTTC
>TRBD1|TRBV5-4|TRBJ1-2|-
CASSLGGPGGAKMYGYTF
TGTGCCAGCAGCTTGGGTGGGCCAGGGGGCGCGAAGATGTATGGCTACACCTTC
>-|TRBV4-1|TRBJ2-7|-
CASSQEVMTPREQYF
TGCGCCAGCAGCCAAGAGGTCATGACCCCCCGCGAGCAGTACTTC
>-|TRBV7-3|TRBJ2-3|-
CASSTLAASTDTQYF
TGTGCCAGCAGCACCTTAGCGGCTAGCACAGATACGCAGTATTTT
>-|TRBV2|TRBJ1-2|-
CASSERGRVLYGYTF
TGTGCCAGCAGTGAAAGGGGCCGGGTCCTGTATGGCTACACCTTC
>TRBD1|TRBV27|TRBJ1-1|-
CASSFSGQGTMRAFF
TGTGCCAGCAGTTTCTCCGGACAGGGGACGATGAGGGCTTTCTTT
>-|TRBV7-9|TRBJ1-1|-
CASSLSSTVNTEAFF
TGTGCCAGCAGCTTAAGTTCTACAGTGAACACTGAAGCTTTCTTT
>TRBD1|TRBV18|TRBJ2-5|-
CASSPQQGADSQKETQYF
TGTGCCAGCTCACCCCAGCAGGGGGCGGATAGCCAGAAAGAGACCCAGTACTTC
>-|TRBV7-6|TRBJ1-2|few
CASSLVRQGSIPLYGYTF
TGTGCCAGCAGCTTAGTTCGCCAGGGCTCCATCCCGCTCTATGGCTACACCTTC
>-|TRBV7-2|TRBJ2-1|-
CASSLLLSYNEQFF
TGTGCCAGCAGCTTACTCCTTTCCTACAATGAGCAGTTCTTC
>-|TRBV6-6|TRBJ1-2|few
CASASDGNYGYTF
TGTGCCAGTGCTTCGGACGGGAACTATGGCTACACCTTC